The clone carrying this T cell receptor (beta chain) came up a few times. Its target is unknown. As processed by the authors: The authors used CDR3 differences across clinicopathological groups to build a distant-metastasis classifier for papillary thyroid cancer. Via MiXCR, TCRdb re-called the PCR reads. These V and J calls originate from TCRdb's pipeline instead of the authors' own analysis. The table has under 7,500 clones, roughly 29% seen once. These data come from a study of metastatic and nonmetastatic thyroid tumors. Study-wide background: Across blood and tumor or nodule tissue, repertoires from malignant and benign thyroid patients were compared with one another.

All patients were untreated before thyroid surgery. Whole-study results and caveats: Benign nodules reportedly had significantly lower TCR beta diversity than malignant thyroid tumors in blood and tumor.

The TCR comes from a female donor with papillary thyroid cancer or a benign thyroid nodule (not recorded which). Some clones in this sample may be carry-over from other donors' samples. Specimen: adjacent normal tissue.

The CDR3 DNA sequence: TGCGCCAGCAGGTCTCCTTCCGGGACTAGCGGGAGAACGGAGACCCAGTACTTC. Protein sequence: CASRSPSGTSGRTETQYF. The J gene is TRBJ2-5, the V gene TRBV5-1; 14 bases fit TRBD2. Germline V gene sequence: CDR1 SGHRS, CDR2 YFSETQ. The CDR3 totals 18 residues. Losses at the gene ends were 5 bases for V and 5 bases for J; bases not matched to a gene: 14.